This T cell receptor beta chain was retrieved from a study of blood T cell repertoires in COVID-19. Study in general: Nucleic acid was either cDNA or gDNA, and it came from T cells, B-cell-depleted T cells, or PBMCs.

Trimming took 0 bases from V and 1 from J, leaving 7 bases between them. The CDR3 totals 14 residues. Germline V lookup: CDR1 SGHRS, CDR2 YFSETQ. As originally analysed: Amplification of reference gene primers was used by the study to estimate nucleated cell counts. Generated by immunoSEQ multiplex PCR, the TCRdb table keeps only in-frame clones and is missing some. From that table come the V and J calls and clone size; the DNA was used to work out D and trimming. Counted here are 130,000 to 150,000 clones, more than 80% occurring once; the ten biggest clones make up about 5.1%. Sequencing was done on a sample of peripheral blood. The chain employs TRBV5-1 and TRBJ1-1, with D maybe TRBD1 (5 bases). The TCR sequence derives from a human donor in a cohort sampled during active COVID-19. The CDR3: CASSLGQQNTEAFF. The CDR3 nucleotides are TGCGCCAGCAGCTTGGGACAGCAGAACACTGAAGCTTTCTTT. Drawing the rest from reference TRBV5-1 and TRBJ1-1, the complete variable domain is KAGVTQTPRYLIKTRGQQVTLSCSPISGHRSVSWYQQTPGQGLQFLFEYFSETQRNKGNFPGRFSGRQFSNSRSEMNVSTLELGDSALYLCASSLGQQNTEAFFGQGTRLTVV.